These 25 T cell receptor beta chains were sequenced from one sample in a study of T cell responses to AZD1222 COVID-19 vaccine (dated by TCRdb to the early 2020s). According to the study, the label for this sample's time point signals: about 28 days (+/-7) after the second vaccine dose. Preparation of the library involved the immunoSEQ multiplex PCR assay. As stored in TCRdb, this immuneACCESS dataset retains in-frame rearrangements with V and J assigned. A fraction of the clones does not appear; measured against another copy, unresolved V genes explain less than half of the discrepancy, and the remainder lacks a known reason. The sample records 120,000 or so clones, roughly 91% of which are singletons. Clones ranked in the top ten supply 4.5% to 6% of the sample. Sample: peripheral blood, taken 28 days after the second AZD1222 dose. The receptors come from an adult who received the AZD1222 COVID-19 vaccine.

The rearrangement joins TRBV7-9 to TRBJ1-2, with D tentatively TRBD1 (6 bases). The CDR3 extends over 14 amino acids. CDR1 and CDR2 from the germline V gene are SEHNR and FQNEAQ (reference sequence). The V end was cut by 8 bases, the J end by 7 bases, with 20 bases between. DNA of the CDR3: TGTGCCAGCTCACATCGGCAGGGGCCAGGTGGCTACACCTTC. It translates to CASSHRQGPGGYTF.

CDR3 sequence reads: CASSVAGGLAAGELFF. The CDR3 DNA reads TGTGCCAGCAGCGTAGCTGGAGGACTAGCGGCCGGGGAGCTGTTTTTT. This rearrangement joins TRBV9 to TRBJ2-2; TRBD2 aligns across 10 bases. With 0 bases clipped from V and 6 bases from J, the junction kept 5 bases outside the gene matches. Germline V gene lookup returns CDR1 SGDLS and CDR2 YYNGEE. The CDR3 is made up of 16 amino acids.

The chain joins TRBV6-4 to TRBJ1-5; D is perhaps TRBD1 (6 bases). This CDR3 spans 14 amino acids. V lost 3 bases to trimming and J lost 8 bases, with 14 bases between them. The germline CDR1 and CDR2 sequences are MRHNA and SNTAGT. CDR3 sequence reads: CASSEGAGVEPQHF. The DNA of the CDR3 is TGTGCCAGCAGTGAGGGGGCAGGAGTGGAGCCCCAGCATTTT.

The genes are TRBV27 and TRBJ2-7; D gene ambiguous. Trimming took 3 bases from V and 3 from J, leaving 12 bases between them. Germline CDR1 MNHEY, CDR2 SMNVEV (reference sequence). This CDR3 spans 14 amino acids. CDR3 bases: TGTGCCAGCAGTTTGACGAGGAATTACTACGAGCAGTACTTC. It codes for CASSLTRNYYEQYF.

This chain uses TRBV19 with TRBJ2-5; D may be TRBD1 or TRBD2 (5 bases each). Germline V gives CDR1 LNHDA, CDR2 SQIVND (reference sequence). The CDR3 loop spans 15 amino acids. V lost 4 bases, J lost 5 bases, and 17 bases lay in between. The CDR3: CASSRVGTSGETQYF. The DNA of the CDR3 is TGTGCCAGTAGTAGGGTAGGGACCTCAGGGGAGACCCAGTACTTC. The full variable domain, with the rest looked up from reference TRBV19 and TRBJ2-5, is DGGITQSPKYLFRKEGQNVTLSCEQNLNHDAMYWYRQDPGQGLRLIYYSQIVNDFQKGDIAEGYSVSREKKESFPLTVTSAQKNPTAFYLCASSRVGTSGETQYFGPGTRLLVL.

The chain couples TRBV11-2 to TRBJ2-5; 7 positions agree with TRBD2. CDR1 and CDR2 from the germline V gene are SGHAT and FQNNGV. The V gene end was trimmed by 5 bases and the J gene end by 6 bases; junction bases not matched to a gene: 9. This CDR3 has 14 amino acids. DNA of the CDR3: TGTGCCAGCAGCCCCGGAGGCGGGAGAAAGACCCAGTACTTC. Its translation is CASSPGGGRKTQYF.

The V call is TRBV3-1 (or the pseudogene TRBV3-2), the J call TRBJ1-2; D gene ambiguous. With 1 base removed from V and 8 bases from J, the gap between germline ends came to 20 bases. Germline CDR1 and CDR2: LGHDT and YNNKEL (reference sequence). The CDR3 runs to 16 residues. The CDR3: CASSQGAGQDVGGYTF. CDR3 bases: TGTGCCAGCAGCCAAGGAGCCGGGCAGGACGTCGGGGGCTACACCTTC.

The V and J genes are TRBV6-5 and TRBJ2-1, with 10 bases matching TRBD2. Losses at the gene ends were 6 bases for V and 4 bases for J; bases not matched to a gene: 6. The germline V gene has CDR1 MNHEY and CDR2 SVGAGI. The CDR3 runs to 15 residues. The CDR3 is CASRVIAGGYNEQFF. The CDR3 DNA follows: TGTGCCAGCAGGGTAATAGCGGGGGGTTACAATGAGCAGTTCTTC.

The chain joins TRBV29-1 to TRBJ2-3; TRBD2 agrees at 10 bases. The CDR3 loop spans 14 amino acids. Germline loops: CDR1 SQVTM, CDR2 ANQGSEA. The trim removed 7 bases at V and 4 bases at J, leaving 8 bases unmatched. In DNA form, the CDR3 reads TGCAGCGCCCGTTTAGCGGGGGGCGCAGATACGCAGTATTTT. Residues: CSARLAGGADTQYF.

The chain carries TRBV19 and TRBJ2-7, with D possibly TRBD1 on 5 matching bases. Germline V gives CDR1 LNHDA, CDR2 SQIVND (reference sequence). CDR3 length equals 14 residues. The ends were cut back, 5 bases at V and 2 bases at J, with 13 bases in the middle. The DNA for the CDR3 is TGTGCCAGTAGTTTCGCGACAGTCCCCTACGAGCAGTACTTC. It translates to CASSFATVPYEQYF.

The V call is TRBV9, the J call TRBJ1-5; D gene ambiguous. Trimming took 0 bases from V and 2 from J, leaving 6 bases between them. Germline V gene lookup returns CDR1 SGDLS and CDR2 YYNGEE. The length of the CDR3 is 14 residues. CDR3 nucleotide sequence: TGTGCCAGCAGCGTAGGGTGGGGCAATCAGCCCCAGCATTTT. Translating gives CASSVGWGNQPQHF.

V gene TRBV6-2 or TRBV6-3 combines with J gene TRBJ1-6; D perhaps matches TRBD1 (5 bases). The V and J ends lost 2 bases and 7 bases respectively, with 9 bases between them. There are 14 residues in the CDR3. CDR1 is MNHEY, CDR2 SVGEGT, per germline. Written as DNA, the CDR3 is TGTGCCAGCAGTTACGCCAGGGAGAATTCACCCCTCCACTTT. This gives the protein CASSYARENSPLHF.

The chain has TRBV2 and TRBJ1-2; D perhaps matches TRBD1 (5 bases). The CDR3 covers 13 residues. Trimming removed 4 bases at V and 4 bases at J, with 10 bases between. CDR1 is SNHLY and CDR2 is FYNNEI in the germline V gene. The CDR3 region has the DNA TGTGCCAGCAGTGTTCGACAGCTCTATGGCTACACCTTC. Protein: CASSVRQLYGYTF.

The V and J genes are TRBV6-6 and TRBJ2-7; no reliable D call. Trimming removed 2 bases at V and 2 bases at J, with 16 bases between. The germline V gene encodes CDR1 MNHNY and CDR2 SVGAGI (reference sequence). This CDR3 is 16 amino acids long. The CDR3 protein is CASSYGPERAPYEQYF. The DNA of the CDR3 is TGTGCCAGCAGTTACGGGCCAGAGCGCGCACCCTACGAGCAGTACTTC.

The chain links TRBV27 to TRBJ1-4, with D tentatively TRBD1 (6 bases). Deletions cut 4 bases from V and 1 base from J, with 13 bases between. The CDR3 sequence is 16 residues long. The germline V gene encodes CDR1 MNHEY and CDR2 SMNVEV (reference sequence). Here the CDR3 DNA reads TGTGCCAGCAGTTCCCAATCAGGGGTAACTAATGAAAAACTGTTTTTT. This translates into CASSSQSGVTNEKLFF.

The chain is built from TRBV19 and TRBJ1-1; D remains ambiguous. The germline CDR1 and CDR2 sequences are LNHDA and SQIVND (reference sequence). Trimming stripped 3 bases from V and 1 base from J, with 6 bases between. This CDR3 region has 13 residues. The CDR3 coding sequence is TGTGCCAGTAGTATTCAACAGAACACTGAAGCTTTCTTT. Translation gives CASSIQQNTEAFF.

The chain carries TRBV10-3 and TRBJ1-1; D is undetermined. Germline lookup yields CDR1 ENHRY and CDR2 SYGVKD. Trimming pared 6 bases from V and 4 bases from J, leaving 12 bases between. The CDR3 loop spans 13 amino acids. DNA of the CDR3: TGTGCCATCAGATCGGATCAGGTCACTGAAGCTTTCTTT. Translation: CAIRSDQVTEAFF.

The chain is built from TRBV29-1 and TRBJ1-5; 7 bases align to TRBD1. V gave up 3 bases and J gave up 2 bases; unmatched junction bases: 10. This CDR3 contains 16 residues. Germline CDR1 SQVTM, CDR2 ANQGSEA. CDR3 sequence (DNA): TGCAGCGTTGAGGGACAGATCAATCGGGGCAATCAGCCCCAGCATTTT. Translation gives CSVEGQINRGNQPQHF.

The V and J genes are TRBV19 and TRBJ2-6, with TRBD1 matching over 10 bases. The CDR3 consists of 16 residues. With 5 bases clipped from V and 3 bases from J, the junction kept 4 bases outside the gene matches. The germline V gene encodes CDR1 LNHDA and CDR2 SQIVND (reference sequence). The DNA for the CDR3 is TGTGCCAGTAGTCCCGGGACAGGGGTTGGGGCCAACGTCCTGACTTTC. Its protein is CASSPGTGVGANVLTF.

This rearrangement joins TRBV5-1 to TRBJ2-7; D gene unclear. Trimming removed 4 bases from V and 0 bases from J, with 14 bases in between. CDR1 and CDR2 (germline): SGHRS, YFSETQ. The CDR3 has 15 residues. The CDR3 reads CASSLGFGPSYEQYF. The CDR3 region has the DNA TGCGCCAGCAGCCTAGGGTTTGGGCCCTCCTACGAGCAGTACTTC.

The V and J genes are TRBV6-2 or TRBV6-3 and TRBJ2-7, with TRBD1 matching over 8 bases. Germline CDR1 is MNHEY and CDR2 is SVGEGT. This CDR3 has 15 amino acids. With V trimmed by 2 bases and J by 5 bases, 8 bases remained unmatched. As DNA, the CDR3 is TGTGCCAGCAGTTACAACAGGGGGGTTAAGAACGAGCAGTACTTC. Translated, it gives CASSYNRGVKNEQYF.

The rearrangement uses TRBV2 and TRBJ2-5; the D is unclear. V lost 7 bases, J lost 4 bases, and 10 bases lay in between. This CDR3 contains 12 residues. Germline V lookup: CDR1 SNHLY, CDR2 FYNNEI. This CDR3 reads CASTLGRETQYF. The CDR3 DNA is TGTGCCAGCACCCTAGGAAGAGAGACCCAGTACTTC.

The rearrangement links TRBV6-5 to TRBJ1-1; D gene uncertain. The V and J ends lost 3 bases and 2 bases respectively, with 7 bases between them. CDR1 is MNHEY and CDR2 is SVGAGI in the germline V gene. There are 13 residues in the CDR3. For the CDR3, the DNA is TGTGCCAGCAGTTATTCAACCAACACTGAAGCTTTCTTT. Amino acids: CASSYSTNTEAFF.

This clone was recorded once. CDR3 sequence reads: CASSPRDREPEAFF. CDR3 nucleotide sequence: TGTGCCAGCAGCCCTCGGGACAGGGAGCCTGAAGCTTTCTTT. The J gene is TRBJ1-1, the V gene TRBV7-8; TRBD1 aligns across 9 bases. Germline CDR1 SGHVS, CDR2 FQNEAQ. The CDR3 spans 14 residues. Trimming cost V 5 bases and J 6 bases; bases outside gene matches: 7.

The chain has TRBV2 and TRBJ2-1; 8 positions agree with TRBD2. The V segment lost 6 bases and the J segment 14 bases; nucleotides outside the gene matches: 9. Germline assignment: CDR1 SNHLY and CDR2 FYNNEI. CDR3 size: 12 residues. The CDR3 nucleotides read TGTGCCAGCAGCCACCCAGCGGGAGTGAAGTTCTTC. This encodes CASSHPAGVKFF.